The clone carrying this T cell receptor beta chain was detected only once. Its specificity is unknown. The germline gives CDR1 SGHVS, CDR2 FQNEAQ. This CDR3 comprises 15 residues. V trimming: 6 bases; J trimming: 0 bases; junction bases outside the gene matches: 8. The data were taken from a study of OX40 agonist ivuxolimab in advanced cancers. Looking at the study overall: Of mixed ages from roughly 23 to 80 and averaging about 65 years, the group was roughly 85% male. Two cutaneous melanoma patients and one hepatocellular carcinoma patient, three in all, had partial responses. General study findings and limits: Average numbers of expanded clones were greater in CD8+ T cells than in CD4+. Nonresponders included some who also had low normalized T-cell clonal expansion.

Repertoires were generated with immunoSEQ multiplex PCR, while TCRdb's copy carries only in-frame clones and drops some. The sample lists 110,000 or so clones, 75% to 95% occurring once. The material sequenced was CD4+ or CD8+ T cells sorted from blood, taken in a trial of the OX40 agonist ivuxolimab. The receptor was derived from an adult with an advanced solid tumor such as melanoma, head and neck, liver or kidney cancer. The rearrangement links TRBV7-8 to TRBJ2-7, with 7 bases identical to TRBD1. CDR3 amino acids: CASSSTQGSSYEQYF. In DNA, the CDR3 is TGTGCCAGCAGTTCTACACAGGGGAGCTCCTACGAGCAGTACTTC. Looking up the rest from reference TRBV7-8 and TRBJ2-7 gives the full variable domain: GAGVSQSPRYKVAKRGQDVALRCDPISGHVSLFWYQQALGQGPEFLTYFQNEAQLDKSGLPSDRFFAERPEGSVSTLKIQRTQQEDSAVYLCASSSTQGSSYEQYFGPGTRLTVT.